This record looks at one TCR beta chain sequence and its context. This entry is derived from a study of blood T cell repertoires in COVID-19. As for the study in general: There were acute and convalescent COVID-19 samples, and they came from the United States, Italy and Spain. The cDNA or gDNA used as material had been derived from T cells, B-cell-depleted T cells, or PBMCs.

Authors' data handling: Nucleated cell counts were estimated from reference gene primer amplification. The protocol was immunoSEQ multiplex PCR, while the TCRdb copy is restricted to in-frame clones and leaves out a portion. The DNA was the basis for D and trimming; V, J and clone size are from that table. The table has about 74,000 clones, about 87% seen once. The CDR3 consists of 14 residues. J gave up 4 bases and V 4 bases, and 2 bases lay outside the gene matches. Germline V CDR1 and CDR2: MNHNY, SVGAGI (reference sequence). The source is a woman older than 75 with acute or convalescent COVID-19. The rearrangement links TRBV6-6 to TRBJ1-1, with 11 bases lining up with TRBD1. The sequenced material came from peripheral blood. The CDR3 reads CASSSGQGVTEAFF. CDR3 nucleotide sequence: TGTGCCAGCAGTTCGGGACAGGGGGTCACTGAAGCTTTCTTT.